A single sample gave rise to the 13 T cell receptor beta chains below, sequenced in a study of Ad26.COV2.S vaccination and SARS-CoV-2 variants. The treatment denotes: about 20 received Ad26.COV2.S at low or high dose, single or two shots; about 5 received placebo; per-sample allocation not given. Sampling occurred on day 63 after the first vaccine or placebo injection. Profiled with immunoSEQ multiplex PCR; TCRdb holds only in-frame clones, not every one. The sample holds hundreds of thousands of clones, around 90% seen once. The material was peripheral blood, obtained in a trial of Ad26.COV2.S vaccine versus placebo. The receptors were sampled from a person aged 18-65 years who received the Ad26.COV2.S COVID-19 vaccine or a placebo.

The rearrangement joins TRBV30 to TRBJ2-7; 7 positions agree with TRBD2. Germline assignment: CDR1 GTSNPN and CDR2 SVGIG (reference sequence). The CDR3 contains 13 residues. After removal of 3 bases from V and 6 bases from J, the junction contained 8 bases not matched to a gene. CDR3 in DNA: TGTGCCTGGAGCCAGAGCGGGGTGAGCGAGCAGTACTTC. This gives the protein CAWSQSGVSEQYF.

The chain joins TRBV27 to TRBJ1-2; unclear D gene. Trimming removed 6 bases at V and 8 bases at J, with 16 bases between. Germline assignment: CDR1 MNHEY and CDR2 SMNVEV (reference sequence). The CDR3 has 13 residues. The CDR3 region is CASSRTAGFGYTF. CDR3 coding DNA: TGTGCCAGCAGCCGCACCGCGGGTTTCGGCTACACCTTC.

The rearrangement uses TRBV5-1 and TRBJ2-7, with D possibly being TRBD1 (6 bases). The V end lost 2 bases, the J end lost 4 bases, and 28 bases lay between the germline ends. Germline V gene lookup returns CDR1 SGHRS and CDR2 YFSETQ. The CDR3 is 19 amino acids. Here the CDR3 DNA reads TGCGCCAGCAGCTTAGGAAGTCAAGCGGATGGGGGCGCGGTTTACGAGCAGTACTTC. Translated, it gives CASSLGSQADGGAVYEQYF. Supplemented by reference TRBV5-1 and TRBJ2-7, the full variable domain reads KAGVTQTPRYLIKTRGQQVTLSCSPISGHRSVSWYQQTPGQGLQFLFEYFSETQRNKGNFPGRFSGRQFSNSRSEMNVSTLELGDSALYLCASSLGSQADGGAVYEQYFGPGTRLTVT.

This sequence joins TRBV5-1 and TRBJ2-3; unclear D gene. Deletions cut 4 bases from V and 2 bases from J, with 11 bases between. CDR3 size: 14 residues. Germline CDR1 SGHRS, CDR2 YFSETQ. The CDR3 DNA follows: TGCGCCAGCAGCGCTGGTGGCGACACAGATACGCAGTATTTT. This sequence encodes CASSAGGDTDTQYF. Variable domain in full (rest from reference TRBV5-1 and TRBJ2-3): KAGVTQTPRYLIKTRGQQVTLSCSPISGHRSVSWYQQTPGQGLQFLFEYFSETQRNKGNFPGRFSGRQFSNSRSEMNVSTLELGDSALYLCASSAGGDTDTQYFGPGTRLTVL.

This chain uses TRBV7-9 with TRBJ2-7, with D possibly TRBD2 on 5 matching bases. CDR3 size: 15 residues. V was pared by 5 bases and J by 2 bases, with 16 bases between. CDR1 and CDR2 from the germline V gene are SEHNR and FQNEAQ (reference sequence). The CDR3: CASSPIANPTYEQYF. CDR3 bases: TGTGCCAGCAGCCCAATAGCGAACCCGACCTACGAGCAGTACTTC.

The chain combines TRBV9 with TRBJ2-3; the match to TRBD2 covers 9 bases. The CDR3 is 15 amino acids. Per the germline V gene, CDR1 is SGDLS and CDR2 is YYNGEE. Trimming removed 3 bases from V and 2 bases from J; junction bases left unmatched: 4. CDR3 sequence (DNA): TGTGCCAGCAGCGCGGGACTAGCATTCACAGATACGCAGTATTTT. It codes for CASSAGLAFTDTQYF. The full variable domain, rest sourced from reference TRBV9 and TRBJ2-3, is DSGVTQTPKHLITATGQRVTLRCSPRSGDLSVYWYQQSLDQGLQFLIQYYNGEERAKGNILERFSAQQFPDLHSELNLSSLELGDSALYFCASSAGLAFTDTQYFGPGTRLTVL.

The genes are TRBV7-3 and TRBJ2-1; D gene uncertain. Germline CDR1 and CDR2: SGHTA and FQGTGA. V was cut by 5 bases and J by 0 bases, with 8 bases left in between. CDR3 length: 14 residues. CDR3 in amino acids: CASSPQSSYNEQFF. The CDR3 region has the DNA TGTGCCAGCAGCCCGCAAAGCTCCTACAATGAGCAGTTCTTC.

This chain links TRBV14 with TRBJ2-2, with TRBD2 matching 11 bases. CDR3 length equals 19 residues. Germline CDR1 is SGHDN and CDR2 is FVKESK. V shed 3 bases, J shed 0 bases, and the junction held 9 bases outside the gene matches. In DNA, the CDR3 is TGTGCCAGCAGCCACCGACTAGCGGGGCGGTTCGCGAACACCGGGGAGCTGTTTTTT. Protein product: CASSHRLAGRFANTGELFF.

The rearrangement uses TRBV3-1 (or the pseudogene TRBV3-2) and TRBJ1-4; D gene ambiguous. In germline, CDR1 is LGHDT, CDR2 YNNKEL (reference sequence). The CDR3 extends over 18 amino acids. V lost 0 bases to trimming and J lost 8 bases, with 22 bases between them. The CDR3 DNA reads as TGTGCCAGCAGCCAAGATTTACGGCAGGCCCTCTATACGGAAAAACTGTTTTTT. It specifies CASSQDLRQALYTEKLFF.

The V gene is TRBV19, the J gene TRBJ1-6; tentative D call: TRBD1 (5 bases). The CDR3 has 13 residues. V was trimmed by 4 bases and J by 10 bases, leaving 11 bases between them. Germline V CDR1 and CDR2: LNHDA, SQIVND (reference sequence). The CDR3 DNA is TGTGCCAGTAGTACCAGGGCGGAATCACCCCTCCACTTT. Its protein is CASSTRAESPLHF.

This rearrangement joins TRBV4-3 to TRBJ1-3, with D perhaps matching TRBD1 (6 bases). Trimming cost V 0 bases and J 0 bases, with 15 bases left between them. The germline gives CDR1 LGHNA, CDR2 YSLEER. CDR3 length: 18 residues. The CDR3 region has the DNA TGCGCCAGCAGCCAAGAGTACGTCGGACAGTTCTCTGGAAACACCATATATTTT. Translating gives CASSQEYVGQFSGNTIYF.

This chain links TRBV10-3 with TRBJ1-3, with TRBD1 matching 7 bases. The trim removed 7 bases at V and 2 bases at J, leaving 8 bases unmatched. The CDR3 consists of 15 residues. Germline CDR1 is ENHRY and CDR2 is SYGVKD. CDR3 sequence (DNA): TGTGCCATCATAGACAGGGACCTCCCTGGAAACACCATATATTTT. Amino acids: CAIIDRDLPGNTIYF.

The chain employs TRBV10-3 and TRBJ1-3; 7 bases agree with TRBD1. CDR1 and CDR2 (germline): ENHRY, SYGVKD. V trimming: 4 bases; J trimming: 4 bases; junction bases outside the gene matches: 4. CDR3 length: 14 amino acids. The CDR3 sequence: CAISGQGSGNTIYF. DNA for the CDR3: TGTGCCATCAGTGGACAGGGATCGGGAAACACCATATATTTT.